This TCR beta chain was recorded in a study of cytomegalovirus exposure and HLA in healthy donors. The wider study: Ancestry clustering placed around four fifths of approximately 370 genotyped donors in the Caucasian-associated cluster.

The PCR made use of 60 Vbeta and 13 Jbeta primers. Method: immunoSEQ multiplex PCR; TCRdb's copy keeps in-frame clones and lacks some. The table shows some 150,000 clones, with around 79% occurring only once. Notes on this clone: Its target is not known.

Overall study results and limits: Sequencing had likely introduced a cluster of highly shared sequence variants as an artifact. For most TCR sequences rarity was the rule, although some public TCRs occurred in many donors.

Sequencing input: PBMCs. This clonotype was sampled from a man aged 35 to 55 in good health and CMV-seronegative.

The DNA for the CDR3 is TGTGCCAGCAGCCCGGGACTAGCGCCAGATACGCAGTATTTT. Amino acid sequence: CASSPGLAPDTQYF. The rearrangement joins TRBV7-2 to TRBJ2-3; 10 bases line up with TRBD2. After removal of 5 bases from V and 4 bases from J, the junction contained 3 bases not matched to a gene. This CDR3 is 14 amino acids long. Germline CDR1 is SGHTA and CDR2 is FQGNSA.